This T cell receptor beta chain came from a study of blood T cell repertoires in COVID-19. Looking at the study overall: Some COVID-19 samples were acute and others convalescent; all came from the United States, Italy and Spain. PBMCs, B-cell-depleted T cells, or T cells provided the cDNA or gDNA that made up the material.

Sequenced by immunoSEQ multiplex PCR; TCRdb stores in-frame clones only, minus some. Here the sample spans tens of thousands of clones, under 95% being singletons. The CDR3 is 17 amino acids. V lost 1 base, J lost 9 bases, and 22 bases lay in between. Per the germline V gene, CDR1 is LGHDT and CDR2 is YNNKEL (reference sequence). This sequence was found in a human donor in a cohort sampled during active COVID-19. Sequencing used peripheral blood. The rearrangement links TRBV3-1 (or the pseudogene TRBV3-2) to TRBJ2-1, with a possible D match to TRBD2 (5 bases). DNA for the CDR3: TGTGCCAGCAGCCAAGGGGTCAGAGGGTCAGTGCTTAGTGAGCAGTTCTTC. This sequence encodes CASSQGVRGSVLSEQFF.